Sequencing of this T cell receptor (beta chain) was carried out in a study of cytomegalovirus exposure and HLA in healthy donors. The PCR was carried out with 60 Vbeta primers and 13 Jbeta primers. This table comes from immunoSEQ multiplex PCR, and its TCRdb copy is limited to in-frame clones, with some not included. The sample has 130,000 or so clones; 70% to 80% are singletons. Findings and caveats of the study: According to reports, the classifier identified cytomegalovirus status with high specificity and sensitivity.

V dropped 3 bases and J dropped 15 bases, with 4 bases sitting between them. The CDR3 totals 8 residues. CDR1 is LGHNT, CDR2 FRNRAP, per germline. About this clone itself: Antigen: not known.

Sequencing used PBMCs. The chain has TRBV12-5 and TRBJ2-3; no reliable D call. The receptor was derived from a female donor in good health and CMV-seronegative. CDR3 sequence: CASGFYYF. Written as DNA, the CDR3 is TGTGCTAGTGGTTTCTACTATTTT.